The sequence of this T cell receptor (beta chain) was determined in a study of cytomegalovirus exposure and HLA in healthy donors. PCR amplification relied on 60 Vbeta primers (plus 13 Jbeta primers). The repertoire was sequenced with immunoSEQ multiplex PCR; TCRdb's copy has only in-frame clones and lacks some. The sample has roughly 150,000 clones; just under 80% are singletons. CDR1 is SGHTA, CDR2 FQGNSA, per germline. The CDR3 extends over 16 amino acids. Trimming took off 5 bases at V and 2 bases at J, with 16 bases between the two ends. The sequencing input was PBMCs. The V call is TRBV7-2, the J call TRBJ1-3; unclear D gene. The receptor comes from a young man in good health and CMV-seronegative. CDR3 DNA: TGTGCCAGCAGCCAATCAGCACAAGGAGCTGGAAACACCATATATTTT. Its protein product is CASSQSAQGAGNTIYF.